This T cell receptor beta chain was captured in a study of type 1 regulatory T cells. The overall study: An in vitro protocol generated T-allo10, a Tr1-enriched, alloantigen-specific CD4 T cell product.

Graft donor-derived T-allo10 cells were described as host-alloantigen-specific, anergic, and alloantigen-specifically suppressive. TCRdb independently ran MiXCR on the reads; one entry per CDR3 protein. The data hold 25,000 or so distinct CDR3 sequences, with roughly 72% observed a single time. On this clonotype itself: Its antigen remains unknown.

This CDR3 comprises 14 residues. The V end was cut by 4 bases, the J end by 7 bases, with 16 bases between. CDR1 LGHNA and CDR2 YNFKEQ come from the germline V gene. The sequence was collected from a human donor in good health. Specimen: cultured T cells, either the whole culture or a sorted T cell fraction (not recorded which). Subset meaning: Tr1-enriched cell product generated in vitro against host alloantigens. The V and J genes are TRBV4-2 and TRBJ1-1; D gene unclear. The CDR3 sequence: CASSPPERTGEAFF. The CDR3 DNA reads as TGTGCCAGCAGCCCACCCGAAAGGACGGGTGAAGCTTTCTTT.